The 5 T cell receptor beta chains below all came from one sample that was sequenced in a study of CD8+CD57+ T cells in acquired aplastic anemia. Those patients picked for sequencing had displayed CD8+CD57+ cell expansion on flow cytometry. Both TCR beta VDJ combination and CDR3 sequence profiling were carried out. Genomic DNA was the template for this profiling. TCRdb fed the reads into MiXCR, producing one record per CDR3 protein. The sample has about 160,000 distinct CDR3 sequences, roughly 48% seen once; the top ten hold approximately 3%. Specimen: sorted CD4+, CD8+, or CD8+CD57+ T cells (not recorded which) from PBMCs. The receptors shown here come from a human donor with aplastic anemia.

Comments on this clonotype: A much larger clone lies one base from this, so it may be a read error. The V call is TRBV5-5, the J call TRBJ1-1; TRBD1 matches at 8 bases. J gave up 4 bases and V 0 bases, and 2 bases lay outside the gene matches. The germline CDR1 and CDR2 sequences are SGHKS and YYEKEE (reference sequence). The CDR3 runs 14 residues. In nucleotides, the CDR3 is TGTGCCAGCAGCTTGGGGACAGGGAGCACTGAAGCTTTCTTT. It translates to CASSLGTGSTEAFF.

The chain has TRBV2 and TRBJ2-5; D ambiguous. V gave up 2 bases and J gave up 4 bases, with 11 bases separating them. The germline V gene has CDR1 SNHLY and CDR2 FYNNEI. The CDR3 runs 14 residues. The CDR3 is CASSEIGRSETQYF. The CDR3 DNA sequence: TGTGCCAGCAGTGAAATTGGCCGTTCAGAGACCCAGTACTTC.

In regard to this clonotype: Germline and junction disagree at one end, which may indicate a read error. This CDR3 reads CASSPGWETQYF. The CDR3 nucleotides are TGTGCTAGCAGCCCGGGATGGGAGACCCAGTACTTC. This chain uses TRBV7-7 with TRBJ2-5, with a possible D match to TRBD2 (5 bases). Germline CDR1 reads SSHAT; CDR2 reads FNYEAQ (reference sequence). This CDR3 comprises 12 residues.

This chain joins TRBV9 and TRBJ2-7; D is ambiguous. The CDR3 extends over 15 amino acids. The V gene lost 0 bases and the J gene lost 0 bases, with 10 bases spanning the gap. The germline gives CDR1 SGDLS, CDR2 YYNGEE. The CDR3 DNA is TGTGCCAGCAGCGTAGGCGAAAAAAGCTCCTACGAGCAGTACTTC. Translation: CASSVGEKSSYEQYF.

In its sample, this clonotype was seen many times. The chain employs TRBV19 and TRBJ1-2, with a tentative D call TRBD1 (5 bases). V was shortened by 4 bases and J by 7 bases, with 10 bases between the two germline ends. The V gene's germline CDR1 is LNHDA and CDR2 SQIVND (reference sequence). This CDR3 contains 12 residues. CDR3 loop: CASSTGTIGYTF. Written as DNA, the CDR3 is TGTGCCAGTAGTACAGGGACCATTGGCTACACCTTC.